This T cell receptor beta chain was identified during a study of cytomegalovirus exposure and HLA in healthy donors. Study-level information: A subsequent analysis stated that the 100 to 150 validation repertoires were run on the same platform as the 550 to 750 first-cohort repertoires.

Points on this clone: Its antigen remains unknown.

Libraries were prepared by immunoSEQ multiplex PCR; TCRdb keeps only in-frame clonotypes and omits some of them. Counted here are 80,000 to 100,000 clones, roughly 85% occurring once; the ten biggest clones make up about 4%. General observations from the study: Many donors shared some public TCRs, even though most TCR sequences were rare.

With 1 base removed from V and 7 bases from J, the gap between germline ends came to 11 bases. CDR1 SGHAT and CDR2 FQNNGV come from the germline V gene. The CDR3 runs 13 residues. The donors were in the 120-subject validation cohort, distinct from the 666-subject first cohort. The chain has TRBV11-2 and TRBJ2-7; tentative D call: TRBD1 (5 bases). Sequenced material: PBMCs. The source is a woman aged 25 to 39 in good health and CMV-seronegative. The CDR3 is CASSLGRGEEQYF. For the CDR3, the DNA is TGTGCCAGCAGCTTAGGTAGGGGCGAGGAGCAGTACTTC.